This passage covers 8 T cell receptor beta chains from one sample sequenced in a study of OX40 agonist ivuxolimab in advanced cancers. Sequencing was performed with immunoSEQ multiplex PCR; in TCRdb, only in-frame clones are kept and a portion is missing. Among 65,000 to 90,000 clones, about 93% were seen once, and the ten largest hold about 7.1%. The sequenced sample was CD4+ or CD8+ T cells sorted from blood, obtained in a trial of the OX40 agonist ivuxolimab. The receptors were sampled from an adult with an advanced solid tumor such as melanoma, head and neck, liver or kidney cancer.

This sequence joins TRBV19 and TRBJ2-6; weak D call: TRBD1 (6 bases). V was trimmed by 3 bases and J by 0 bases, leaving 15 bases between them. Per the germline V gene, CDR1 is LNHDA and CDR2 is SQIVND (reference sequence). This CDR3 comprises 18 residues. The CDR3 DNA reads TGTGCCAGTAGTATCCCGGACAGCGTCAACTCTGGGGCCAACGTCCTGACTTTC. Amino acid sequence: CASSIPDSVNSGANVLTF.

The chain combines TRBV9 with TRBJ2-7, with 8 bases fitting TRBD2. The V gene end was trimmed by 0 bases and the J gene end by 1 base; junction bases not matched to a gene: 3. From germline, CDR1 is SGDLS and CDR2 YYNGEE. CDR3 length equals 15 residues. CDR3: CASSVEASGSYEQYF. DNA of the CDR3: TGTGCCAGCAGCGTAGAGGCTAGCGGGTCCTACGAGCAGTACTTC.

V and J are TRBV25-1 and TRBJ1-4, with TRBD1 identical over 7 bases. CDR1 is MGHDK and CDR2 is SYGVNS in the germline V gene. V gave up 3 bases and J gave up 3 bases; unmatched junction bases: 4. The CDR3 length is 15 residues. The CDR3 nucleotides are TGTGCCAGCAGTGATTTTCAGGGGGCTAATGAAAAACTGTTTTTT. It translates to CASSDFQGANEKLFF.

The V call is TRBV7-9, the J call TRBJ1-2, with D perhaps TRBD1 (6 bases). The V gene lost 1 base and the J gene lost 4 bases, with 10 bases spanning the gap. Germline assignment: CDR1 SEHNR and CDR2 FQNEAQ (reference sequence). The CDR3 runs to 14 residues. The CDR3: CASSLGQGSYGYTF. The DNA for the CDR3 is TGTGCCAGCAGCTTAGGGCAGGGGTCCTATGGCTACACCTTC.

The CDR3 is CASSLGGGSNYGYTF. The DNA for the CDR3 is TGTGCCAGCAGCTTAGGAGGGGGCTCGAACTATGGCTACACCTTC. This rearrangement joins TRBV7-2 to TRBJ1-2; 7 bases are shared with TRBD1. Germline CDR1 and CDR2: SGHTA and FQGNSA. V gave up 1 base and J gave up 2 bases; unmatched junction bases: 4. The CDR3 consists of 15 residues.

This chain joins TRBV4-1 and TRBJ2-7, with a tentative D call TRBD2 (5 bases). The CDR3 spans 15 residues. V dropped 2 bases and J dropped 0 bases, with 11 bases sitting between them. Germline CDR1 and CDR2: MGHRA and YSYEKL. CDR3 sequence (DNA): TGCGCCAGCAGCCAATTAAGCGGAAGCTCCTACGAGCAGTACTTC. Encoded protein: CASSQLSGSSYEQYF.

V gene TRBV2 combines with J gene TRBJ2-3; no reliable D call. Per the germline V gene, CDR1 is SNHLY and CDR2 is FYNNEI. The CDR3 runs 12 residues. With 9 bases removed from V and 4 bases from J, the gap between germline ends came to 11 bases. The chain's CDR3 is CARAFGADTQYF. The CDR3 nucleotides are TGTGCCAGGGCCTTTGGGGCAGATACGCAGTATTTT.

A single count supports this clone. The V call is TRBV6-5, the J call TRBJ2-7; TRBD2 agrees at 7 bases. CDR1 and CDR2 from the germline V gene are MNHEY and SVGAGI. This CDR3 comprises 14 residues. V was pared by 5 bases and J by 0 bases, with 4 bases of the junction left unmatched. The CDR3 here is CASSSGASSYEQYF. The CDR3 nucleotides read TGTGCCAGCAGTAGCGGGGCGAGCTCCTACGAGCAGTACTTC.